This record concerns one T cell receptor (beta chain) sequence. Sequence at one end of the junction differs from germline and may be a read error. Use of 60 Vbeta and 13 Jbeta primers characterized the PCR. Here immunoSEQ multiplex PCR was the method, and the copy in TCRdb shows in-frame clones only, minus some. The data show around 200,000 clones, with around four fifths seen just once and 3.7% held by the top ten. Germline CDR1 and CDR2: MNHEY and SMNVEV (reference sequence). The CDR3 runs 12 residues. These data originate in a study of cytomegalovirus exposure and HLA in healthy donors. V is TRBV27 and J is TRBJ2-7; D is perhaps TRBD2 (6 bases). The sample consisted of PBMCs. The origin of this receptor is a woman aged 60-70 years in good health and CMV-seropositive. CDR3 nucleotide sequence: TGTGCCAGCAGTGGGTATGGTGGGAGGACCAAATTC. Translating it yields CASSGYGGRTKF.